This TCR beta chain was sequenced in a study of T cell changes during pregnancy in multiple sclerosis. The CDR3 covers 14 residues. The germline gives CDR1 LNHDA, CDR2 SQIVND (reference sequence). The germline V and J ends were trimmed by 4 bases and 5 bases, with 12 bases remaining between them. The repertoire was sequenced with immunoSEQ multiplex PCR; TCRdb's copy has only in-frame clones and lacks some. Here the sample spans 30,000 to 35,000 clones, about nine tenths being singletons. This sequence joins TRBV19 and TRBJ1-5; weak D call: TRBD1 (5 bases). The sample in question was CD8+ T cells from peripheral blood mononuclear cells, obtained before pregnancy. This receptor was taken from a female donor with multiple sclerosis, enrolled in a pregnancy study. CDR3 DNA sequence: TGTGCCAGTAGTAGATGGGGGGTCGATCAGCCCCAGCATTTT. It encodes CASSRWGVDQPQHF.